Presented here are 10 T cell receptor beta chains from one specimen sequenced in a study of blood T cell repertoires in COVID-19. Clones were read by immunoSEQ multiplex PCR, and TCRdb kept only the in-frame ones, dropping some. The table records 250,000 to 350,000 clones, more than 75% of them present only once. The specimen was PBMCs or T cells enriched from blood (not recorded which). The receptor source for this set is a man in his 60s who had recovered from COVID-19.

J is TRBJ1-4 and V is TRBV6-1, with 7 bases aligning to TRBD1. Germline CDR1 reads MNHNS; CDR2 reads SASEGT. The CDR3 is 14 amino acids. V was clipped by 1 base and J by 7 bases; unmatched bases: 3. This CDR3 is CASSEGQGREKLFF. For the CDR3, the DNA is TGTGCCAGCAGTGAAGGACAGGGTCGTGAAAAACTGTTTTTT.

The chain recombines TRBV12-3 or TRBV12-4 with TRBJ1-1, with 8 bases that match TRBD1. The CDR3 has 12 residues. After removal of 6 bases from V and 8 bases from J, the junction contained 5 bases not matched to a gene. The CDR3 sequence is CASRPTGEEAFF. DNA of the CDR3: TGTGCCAGCAGGCCGACAGGGGAGGAAGCTTTCTTT.

The V gene is TRBV4-1, the J gene TRBJ1-1, with D perhaps matching TRBD1 (5 bases). From germline, CDR1 is MGHRA and CDR2 YSYEKL. This CDR3 has 14 amino acids. The V gene lost 5 bases and the J gene lost 2 bases, with 12 bases spanning the gap. The CDR3 DNA sequence: TGCGCCAGCAGCACAGGCCAGGATAACACTGAAGCTTTCTTT. This encodes CASSTGQDNTEAFF.

This clone showed up just once. The chain uses TRBV5-1 and TRBJ2-1; D is uncertain. Germline CDR1 is SGHRS and CDR2 is YFSETQ. Trimming removed 4 bases from V and 4 bases from J, with 9 bases in between. The CDR3 runs to 13 residues. The DNA of the CDR3 is TGCGCCAGCAGCCCACTCCCATACAATGAGCAGTTCTTC. Translated, it gives CASSPLPYNEQFF.

This chain links TRBV5-1 with TRBJ1-1; D remains ambiguous. With 4 bases removed from V and 2 bases from J, the gap between germline ends came to 12 bases. The germline V gene encodes CDR1 SGHRS and CDR2 YFSETQ. The CDR3 is made up of 14 amino acids. The CDR3 bases are TGCGCCAGCAGCACGGATACAGTAAACACTGAAGCTTTCTTT. Its translation: CASSTDTVNTEAFF.

The rearrangement uses TRBV10-3 and TRBJ1-6, with 7 bases identical to TRBD1. V lost 9 bases, J lost 5 bases, and 7 bases stayed unmatched. This CDR3 comprises 14 residues. CDR1 and CDR2 from the germline V gene are ENHRY and SYGVKD. The CDR3 sequence is CAIGGDSDNSPLHF. In DNA form, the CDR3 reads TGTGCCATTGGCGGGGACAGTGATAATTCACCCCTCCACTTT.

The gene calls are TRBV4-3 and TRBJ1-5; a possible D gene is TRBD1 (6 bases). The germline CDR1 and CDR2 sequences are LGHNA and YSLEER. V was trimmed by 0 bases and J by 2 bases, leaving 8 bases between them. The CDR3 covers 15 residues. The CDR3 sequence: CASSQDQGRNQPQHF. The CDR3 DNA is TGCGCCAGCAGCCAAGATCAGGGGCGCAATCAGCCCCAGCATTTT.

The chain couples TRBV30 to TRBJ2-7, with 10 positions matching TRBD1. Germline assignment: CDR1 GTSNPN and CDR2 SVGIG (reference sequence). V lost 1 base to trimming and J lost 5 bases; unmatched junction nucleotides: 5. The CDR3 has 14 amino acids. In DNA form, the CDR3 reads TGTGCCTGGAGTGGACAGGGGGCTTCCCACGAGCAGTACTTC. Amino acid sequence: CAWSGQGASHEQYF.

The chain is built from TRBV4-1 and TRBJ1-5; the D is unclear. Per the germline V gene, CDR1 is MGHRA and CDR2 is YSYEKL. This CDR3 contains 16 residues. V was shortened by 0 bases and J by 6 bases, with 15 bases between the two germline ends. CDR3 in DNA: TGCGCCAGCAGCCAAGATTTCGGGGTTTTTGGTCAGCCCCAGCATTTT. Protein product: CASSQDFGVFGQPQHF.

This chain links TRBV4-3 with TRBJ1-4, with 10 nucleotides matching TRBD1. V lost 4 bases and J lost 7; bases outside the gene matches: 9. Looked up from germline, CDR1 is LGHNA and CDR2 is YSLEER. This CDR3 is 16 amino acids long. The CDR3 reads CASSLRGTGDGEKLFF. The CDR3 coding sequence is TGCGCCAGCAGCCTAAGAGGGACAGGGGATGGTGAAAAACTGTTTTTT.